A single sample is the source of the 11 T cell receptor beta chains below, sequenced in a study of shared clonotypes between healthy human individuals (dated by TCRdb to the early 2020s). Library generation was performed with the immunoSEQ multiplex PCR assay. As stored in TCRdb, this immuneACCESS dataset retains in-frame rearrangements with V and J assigned. A fraction of the clones does not appear; measured against another copy, unresolved V genes explain less than half of the discrepancy, and the remainder lacks a known reason. The table for this sample lists some 2,400,000 clones; 95% of them were counted only once. Roughly 0.13% of the sample goes to the ten largest clones. The source material was naive CD4+ T cells sorted from blood. What this sample's cell subset or site label stands for: CD45RA+ positively selected. The receptors here all came from a man in his late teens or twenties in good health.

In its sample, this clone was seen once. The identical CDR3 is also encoded by other nucleotide sequences in the sample. The J gene is TRBJ1-2, the V gene TRBV18; TRBD1 matches 7 bases. Germline loops: CDR1 KGHSH, CDR2 LQKENI. The CDR3 is made up of 13 amino acids. J lost 5 bases, V lost 3 bases, and 3 bases had no gene match. In DNA form, the CDR3 reads TGTGCCAGCTCACCTGGGACAGATTATGGCTACACCTTC. It yields the protein CASSPGTDYGYTF.

The chain joins TRBV15 to TRBJ1-4; D is ambiguous. V was clipped by 0 bases and J by 5 bases, with 7 bases between them. CDR1 and CDR2 from the germline V gene are LNHNV and YYDKDF (reference sequence). The CDR3 runs to 14 residues. The CDR3 sequence: CATSRDVINEKLFF. The CDR3, as DNA: TGTGCCACCAGCAGAGATGTCATCAATGAAAAACTGTTTTTT.

This chain links TRBV6-5 with TRBJ2-3, with TRBD2 identical over 10 bases. The germline V gene has CDR1 MNHEY and CDR2 SVGAGI. The J segment lost 10 bases and the V segment lost 5 bases, leaving 9 bases of the junction unmatched. The CDR3 sequence is 14 residues long. The CDR3 reads CASSVAGGSGAQYF. The CDR3 bases are TGTGCCAGCAGTGTAGCGGGGGGCTCCGGGGCGCAGTATTTT.

This chain connects TRBV4-3 to TRBJ2-7, with 7 bases fitting TRBD2. V shed 2 bases and J 2 bases; nucleotides not matched to a gene: 6. The CDR3 length is 15 residues. Germline-derived CDR1 and CDR2 are LGHNA and YSLEER. CDR3 nucleotides: TGCGCCAGCAGCCAAAGTACGGGAGGACCCTACGAGCAGTACTTC. This gives the protein CASSQSTGGPYEQYF.

The chain employs TRBV30 and TRBJ1-4; maybe TRBD1 (5 bases). The CDR3 contains 14 residues. Germline-derived CDR1 and CDR2 are GTSNPN and SVGIG (reference sequence). CDR3 DNA sequence: TGTGCTTCACCCCGGGACCCTTCCTCCGGAAAACTGTTTTTT. It translates to CASPRDPSSGKLFF.

The chain links TRBV7-2 to TRBJ2-4; TRBD2 might be the D (6 bases). The CDR3 runs 14 residues. The germline gives CDR1 SGHTA, CDR2 FQGNSA. V was cut by 5 bases and J by 6 bases, with 14 bases left in between. CDR3 amino acids: CASSPRGRRNIQYF. In DNA, the CDR3 is TGTGCCAGCAGCCCCCGAGGGAGGAGAAACATTCAGTACTTC.

The chain recombines TRBV7-9 with TRBJ2-7, with TRBD2 identical over 13 bases. The germline gives CDR1 SEHNR, CDR2 FQNEAQ (reference sequence). The CDR3 runs 18 residues. V gave up 8 bases and J gave up 2 bases; unmatched junction bases: 15. CDR3 sequence: CASVSGTSGTLWAYEQYF. The CDR3 DNA is TGTGCCAGCGTCAGTGGGACTAGCGGGACCCTATGGGCCTACGAGCAGTACTTC. The variable domain in full, with the rest retrieved from reference TRBV7-9 and TRBJ2-7, is DTGVSQNPRHKITKRGQNVTFRCDPISEHNRLYWYRQTLGQGPEFLTYFQNEAQLEKSRLLSDRFSAERPKGSFSTLEIQRTEQGDSAMYLCASVSGTSGTLWAYEQYFGPGTRLTVT.

The chain employs TRBV7-9 and TRBJ1-2; possibly TRBD1 for D (5 bases). Germline CDR1 is SEHNR and CDR2 is FQNEAQ (reference sequence). V lost 1 base to trimming and J lost 6 bases, with 9 bases between them. The CDR3 extends over 13 amino acids. CDR3 residues: CASSLGGTDGYTF. Written as DNA, the CDR3 is TGTGCCAGCAGCTTAGGGGGGACGGATGGCTACACCTTC.

This clone was recorded once. V usage is TRBV5-8 and J usage is TRBJ2-1, with TRBD1 as a possible D gene (5 bases). Germline CDR1 and CDR2: SGHTS and YDEGEE. This CDR3 has 15 amino acids. Trimming pared 0 bases from V and 7 bases from J, leaving 14 bases between. The CDR3 reads CASSLGGFTGNEQFF. In DNA, the CDR3 is TGTGCCAGCAGCTTGGGGGGCTTCACCGGGAATGAGCAGTTCTTC.

V and J are TRBV28 and TRBJ1-6; TRBD1 matches 8 bases. The CDR3 totals 13 residues. V lost 3 bases, J lost 14 bases, and 6 bases stayed unmatched. CDR1 and CDR2 (germline): MDHEN, SYDVKM. The DNA for the CDR3 is TGTGCCAGCAGTTTCGACAGGGGTTGGTCCCTCCACTTT. It translates to CASSFDRGWSLHF.

This chain connects TRBV11-2 to TRBJ2-3; D gene ambiguous. CDR3 length: 14 amino acids. Per the germline V gene, CDR1 is SGHAT and CDR2 is FQNNGV. Between the trimmed V and J ends, which lost 2 bases and 2 bases, there was a span of 8 bases. The CDR3 nucleotides are TGTGCCAGCAGCTTATCGCTCACCACAGATACGCAGTATTTT. This translates into CASSLSLTTDTQYF.